The clone carrying this T cell receptor (beta chain) is judged medium-sized. Its antigen is unidentified. The data are from a study of regulatory T cells. Regarding the study as a whole: Regulatory T cells showed the strongest V-J pair restriction and V/J gene skewing among patient repertoires. Hydrophobic residues at CDR3 positions 6 and 7 were enriched in conventional CD4+ T cells of CD3G-deficient patients.

All CD3G-deficient patients showed autoimmunity, more severe in two. Patients, 2 to 39 years old, had expanded memory T-cell proportions. CD4+ cells were sorted into CD25-high CD127-low regulatory cells and CD25-low CD127-high conventional cells. Amplification used 52 TRBV primers and 13 TRBJ primers. Sequencing used immunoSEQ multiplex PCR; TCRdb keeps in-frame clones, though not all of them. Here the sample spans over 35,000 clones, around nine tenths being singletons. The length of the CDR3 is 13 residues. The V gene lost 4 bases and the J gene lost 3 bases, with 10 bases spanning the gap. V and J are TRBV6-7 and TRBJ2-7, with D possibly TRBD2 on 5 matching bases. TRBV6-7 is an open reading frame whose function is uncertain. The TCR sequence derives from a young adult with CD3G deficiency. Sequencing used conventional CD4+ T cells sorted from blood. The CDR3 DNA is TGTGCCAGCAGTTGCGGACGGGACTACGAGCAGTACTTC. It specifies CASSCGRDYEQYF.